This TCR beta chain was observed in a study of cytomegalovirus exposure and HLA in healthy donors. With 60 Vbeta and 13 Jbeta primers, the PCR was carried out. Libraries were prepared by immunoSEQ multiplex PCR; TCRdb keeps only in-frame clonotypes and omits some of them. Of about 76,000 clones listed, roughly 85% were seen once; the top ten hold 2% to 3%. The V end was cut by 5 bases, the J end by 2 bases, with 18 bases between. Looked up from germline, CDR1 is MNHNY and CDR2 is SVGAGI (reference sequence). The CDR3 covers 16 residues. To note about this clone: Its target is not known.

Study results and limitations: The study had only CMV serostatus as immune exposure information. Most TCRs appeared rarely, but some public TCRs recurred in many donors.

Sequencing input: PBMCs. This TCR was sampled from a man younger than 45 in good health and CMV-seronegative. The rearrangement joins TRBV6-6 to TRBJ2-5; D possibly corresponds to TRBD2 (5 bases). The DNA for the CDR3 is TGTGCCAGCAGTCCCCCCCGCGGGCGGACTCAAGAGACCCAGTACTTC. Amino acids: CASSPPRGRTQETQYF.